This is a list of T cell receptor beta chains from one sample in a study of CD4 and CD8 cells across lung adenocarcinoma regions. TCRdb independently ran MiXCR on the PCR reads; one entry per CDR3 protein. The sample gives around 20,000 distinct CDR3 sequences, roughly half of which show up once; 55% is in the top ten. Sequenced input: CD8+ T cells from the center of a lung tumor. Receptors were obtained from a female donor with lung adenocarcinoma. The CD4 and CD8 labels of this study may be unreliable. The CDR3 runs from the conserved cysteine through the conserved F or W. A D gene is named only where the DNA matches it firmly. Where a row states a size, it is once, few, many or the class of an expanded clone; other rows omit it.

CDR3aa: CASRRQGSGELFF
CDR3nt: TGTGCCAGCAGACGACAGGGGTCCGGGGAGCTGTTTTTT
d_gene: TRBD1
abundance: many
v_gene: TRBV6-4
j_gene: TRBJ2-2

CDR3aa: CASRGECAKNTQYF
CDR3nt: TGTGCCAGCAGGGGGGAGTGTGCCAAAAACACGCAGTATTTT
d_gene: NA
abundance: NA
v_gene: TRBV12-3/TRBV12-4
j_gene: TRBJ2-3

CDR3aa: CASSYSPREDTQYF
CDR3nt: TGTGCCAGCAGTTACTCCCCCAGGGAAGATACGCAGTATTTT
d_gene: NA
abundance: few
v_gene: TRBV6-5
j_gene: TRBJ2-3

CDR3aa: CASSSSDEQYF
CDR3nt: TGTGCCAGCAGTTCCAGTGACGAGCAGTACTTC
d_gene: NA
abundance: NA
v_gene: TRBV27
j_gene: TRBJ2-7

CDR3aa: CASSLPGVTDTQYF
CDR3nt: TGTGCCAGCAGCCTCCCGGGCGTTACAGATACGCAGTATTTT
d_gene: NA
abundance: few
v_gene: TRBV5-4
j_gene: TRBJ2-3

CDR3aa: CVSAVAGGRDKNIQYF
CDR3nt: TGTGTCAGCGCTGTGGCCGGGGGCCGTGACAAAAACATTCAGTACTTC
d_gene: NA
abundance: NA
v_gene: TRBV12-3/TRBV12-4
j_gene: TRBJ2-4

CDR3aa: CASRLAGATYNEQFF
CDR3nt: TGTGCCAGCCGACTAGCGGGGGCAACCTACAATGAGCAGTTCTTC
d_gene: TRBD2
abundance: many
v_gene: TRBV6-2/TRBV6-3
j_gene: TRBJ2-1

CDR3aa: CASSRTGRGVTDTQYF
CDR3nt: TGTGCCAGCAGCCGGACGGGGCGGGGGGTCACAGATACTCAGTATTTC
d_gene: TRBD2
abundance: NA
v_gene: TRBV11-3
j_gene: TRBJ2-3

CDR3aa: CASSYLDRGRDTQYF
CDR3nt: TGTGCCAGCAGTTACCTAGACAGGGGGCGAGATACGCAGTATTTT
d_gene: TRBD1
abundance: NA
v_gene: TRBV6-5
j_gene: TRBJ2-3

CDR3aa: CASAQPDTQYF
CDR3nt: TGTGCCAGCGCCCAGCCAGATACGCAGTATTTT
d_gene: NA
abundance: NA
v_gene: TRBV6-1
j_gene: TRBJ2-3

CDR3aa: CASSEAHGGQGKDTQYF
CDR3nt: TGTGCCAGCAGTGAGGCCCATGGGGGACAGGGGAAAGATACGCAGTATTTT
d_gene: TRBD1
abundance: NA
v_gene: TRBV6-1
j_gene: TRBJ2-3

CDR3aa: CASSLGTGTSTDTQYF
CDR3nt: TGTGCCAGCAGTTTGGGGACAGGGACTAGCACAGATACGCAGTATTTT
d_gene: TRBD1
abundance: few
v_gene: TRBV27
j_gene: TRBJ2-3

CDR3aa: CGSSDPHTQYF
CDR3nt: TGTGGGAGCAGTGACCCACATACCCAGTATTTC
d_gene: NA
abundance: NA
v_gene: TRBV6-1
j_gene: TRBJ2-5

CDR3aa: CASGQQGKTQYF
CDR3nt: TGTGCTAGTGGTCAACAGGGGAAGACCCAGTACTTC
d_gene: TRBD1
abundance: NA
v_gene: TRBV12-5
j_gene: TRBJ2-5

CDR3aa: CAGRGGLDTDTQYF
CDR3nt: TGTGCCGGCCGCGGGGGCCTAGACACAGATACGCAGTATTTC
d_gene: NA
abundance: NA
v_gene: TRBV6-1
j_gene: TRBJ2-3

CDR3aa: CGVRGLSAKDTQYF
CDR3nt: TGTGGCGTCAGGGGGCTGTCAGCCAAAGATACTCAGTATTTC
d_gene: TRBD1
abundance: NA
v_gene: TRBV10-3
j_gene: TRBJ2-4